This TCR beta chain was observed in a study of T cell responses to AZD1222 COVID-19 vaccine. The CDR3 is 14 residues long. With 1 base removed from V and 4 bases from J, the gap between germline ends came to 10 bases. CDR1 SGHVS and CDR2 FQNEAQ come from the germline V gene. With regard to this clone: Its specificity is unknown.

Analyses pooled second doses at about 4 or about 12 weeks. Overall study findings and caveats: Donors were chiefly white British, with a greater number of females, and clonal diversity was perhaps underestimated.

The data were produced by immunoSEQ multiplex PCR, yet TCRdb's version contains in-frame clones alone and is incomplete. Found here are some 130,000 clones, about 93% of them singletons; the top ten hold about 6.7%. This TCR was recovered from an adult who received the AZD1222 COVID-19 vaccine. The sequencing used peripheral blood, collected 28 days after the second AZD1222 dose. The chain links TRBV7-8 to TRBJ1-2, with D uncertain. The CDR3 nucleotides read TGTGCCAGCAGCTTAGTGGCCCAGGCCTATGGCTACACCTTC. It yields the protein CASSLVAQAYGYTF. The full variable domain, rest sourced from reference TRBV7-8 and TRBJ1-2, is GAGVSQSPRYKVAKRGQDVALRCDPISGHVSLFWYQQALGQGPEFLTYFQNEAQLDKSGLPSDRFFAERPEGSVSTLKIQRTQQEDSAVYLCASSLVAQAYGYTFGSGTRLTVV.